This is a list of T cell receptor beta chains from one sample in a study of T cells after yellow fever vaccination. TCRdb recomputed calls from the 5' RACE reads with MiXCR, one row per CDR3 protein. The repertoire includes 400,000 to 450,000 distinct CDR3 sequences, around 20% of them detected once, and roughly a sixth sits in the top ten. The input for sequencing was PBMCs, taken before the yellow fever booster vaccination. The receptors stem from a man between 18 and 29 years old who received the YFV17D yellow fever vaccine. The CDR3 runs from the conserved cysteine through the conserved F or W. D genes are given only for firm matches. The size field is filled for only some rows; it gives once, few, many or a size class.

j_call,d_call,clone_size,v_call,cdr3_nt,cdr3_aa
TRBJ1-6,-,-,TRBV7-2,TGTGCCAGCAGCGTAGACCGGACGCGTAATTCACCCCTCCACTTT,CASSVDRTRNSPLHF
TRBJ2-3,-,few,TRBV5-1,TGCGCCAGCAGCTTGTTGGGCCACACAGATACGCAGTATTTT,CASSLLGHTDTQYF
TRBJ2-1,-,few,TRBV6-5,TGTGCCAGCAGCCCGACTAGTACCTACAATGAGCAGTTCTTC,CASSPTSTYNEQFF
TRBJ1-2,-,-,TRBV9,TGTGCCAGCAGCATGCGGGACGGGTTCAACTATGGCTACACCTTC,CASSMRDGFNYGYTF
TRBJ1-1,TRBD1,-,TRBV20-1,TGCAGTGCGGAACGGGACAGGTACACTGAAGCTTTCTTT,CSAERDRYTEAFF
TRBJ1-5,-,few,TRBV5-1,TGCGCCAGCAGCTTGGGCGGGACACTTAATCAGCCCCAGCATTTT,CASSLGGTLNQPQHF
TRBJ1-2,TRBD1,few,TRBV12-3/TRBV12-4,TGTGCCAGCAGTCCGGAGACAGGGTATGGCTACACCTTC,CASSPETGYGYTF
TRBJ2-3,-,-,TRBV4-3,TGCGCCAGCAGCCAGGGTCTTATTGATACGCAGTATTTT,CASSQGLIDTQYF
TRBJ1-5,TRBD1,-,TRBV4-3,TGCGCCAGCAGCCGAGGGACAGGGGAGAATCAGCCCCAGCATTTT,CASSRGTGENQPQHF
TRBJ2-7,-,few,TRBV7-9,TGTGCCAGCAGCTTTTCCGGGAACGAGCAGTACTTC,CASSFSGNEQYF
TRBJ2-7,-,-,TRBV12-3/TRBV12-4,TGTGCCAGCAGTACCCGGGACGGAGCCTACGAGCAGTACTTC,CASSTRDGAYEQYF
TRBJ2-2,TRBD2,few,TRBV4-1,TGCGCCAGCAGCCAAGCTAGCGGGGGGAACACCGGGGAGCTGTTTTTT,CASSQASGGNTGELFF
TRBJ2-7,-,once,TRBV18,TGTGCCAGCTCACCACCGGCGGACAGCCTCTACGAGCAGTACTTC,CASSPPADSLYEQYF